This T cell receptor (beta chain) derives from a study of blood T cells in healthy people across ages. Study-wide points: Across the age range, TCR beta diversity per million T cells fell in a roughly linear way. PBMCs were not sorted, which prevented a conclusive comparison of naive versus antigen-experienced cells.

For every donor, a draw yielded roughly 9.3 milliliters of peripheral blood. Germline V gene sequence: CDR1 LGHNA, CDR2 YNFKEQ. There are 15 residues in the CDR3. Through a sample-barcoded 5' primer and a J-beta primer mix, a second PCR was run for about 7 to 12 cycles. Each CDR3 protein gets one entry after TCRdb re-called the 5' RACE reads with MiXCR. The data contain approximately 940,000 distinct CDR3 sequences, approximately 49% of them singletons. With respect to this clonotype: Antigen specificity is unknown. A junction boundary mismatches the germline segment, possibly from a read error.

Sequencing was carried out using blood. The clonotype was recovered from a man aged 25 to 45 in good health. The chain employs TRBV4-2 and TRBJ1-1; TRBD1 matches 9 bases. CDR3 protein: CVSSQEGQGNTEAFF. The CDR3 DNA follows: TGTGTCAGCAGCCAAGAGGGACAGGGGAACACTGAAGCTTTCTTT.